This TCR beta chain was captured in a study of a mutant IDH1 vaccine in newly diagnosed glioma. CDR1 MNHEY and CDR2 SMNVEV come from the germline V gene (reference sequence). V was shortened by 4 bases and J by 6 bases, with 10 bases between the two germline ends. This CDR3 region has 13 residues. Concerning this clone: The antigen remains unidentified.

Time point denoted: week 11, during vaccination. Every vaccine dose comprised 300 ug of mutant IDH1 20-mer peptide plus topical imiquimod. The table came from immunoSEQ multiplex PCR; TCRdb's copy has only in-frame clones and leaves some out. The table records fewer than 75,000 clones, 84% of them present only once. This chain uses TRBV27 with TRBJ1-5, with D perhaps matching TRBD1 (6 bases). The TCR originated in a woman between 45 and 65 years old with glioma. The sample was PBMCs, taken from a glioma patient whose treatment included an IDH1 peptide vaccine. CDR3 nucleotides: TGTGCCAGCAGTTCGGGGGCGACTCAGCCCCAGCATTTT. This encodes CASSSGATQPQHF.